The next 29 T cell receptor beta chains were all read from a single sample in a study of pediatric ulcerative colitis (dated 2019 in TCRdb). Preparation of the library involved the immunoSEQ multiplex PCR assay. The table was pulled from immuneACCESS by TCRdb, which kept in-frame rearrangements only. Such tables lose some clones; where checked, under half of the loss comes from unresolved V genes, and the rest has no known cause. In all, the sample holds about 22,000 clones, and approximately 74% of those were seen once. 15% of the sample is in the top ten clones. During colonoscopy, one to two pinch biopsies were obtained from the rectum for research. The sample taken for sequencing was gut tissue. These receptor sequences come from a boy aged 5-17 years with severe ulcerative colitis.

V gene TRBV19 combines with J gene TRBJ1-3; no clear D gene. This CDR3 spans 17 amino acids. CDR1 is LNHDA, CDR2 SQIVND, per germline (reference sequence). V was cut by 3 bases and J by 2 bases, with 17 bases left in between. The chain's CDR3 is CASSIYGRQRAGNTIYF. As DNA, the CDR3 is TGTGCCAGTAGTATTTATGGACGCCAGAGAGCTGGAAACACCATATATTTT.

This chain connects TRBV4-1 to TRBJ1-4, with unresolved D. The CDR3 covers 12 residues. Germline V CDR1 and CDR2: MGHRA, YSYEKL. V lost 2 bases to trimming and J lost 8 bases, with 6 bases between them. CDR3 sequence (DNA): TGCGCCAGCAGCCAACTAGGGGAAAAACTGTTTTTT. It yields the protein CASSQLGEKLFF.

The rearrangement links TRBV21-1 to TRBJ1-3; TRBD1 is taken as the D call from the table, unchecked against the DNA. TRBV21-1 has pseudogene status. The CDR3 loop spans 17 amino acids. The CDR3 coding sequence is TGTGCCAGCAGCAACCCCCGGCCAGGGCCCTCTGGAAACACCATATATTTT. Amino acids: CASSNPRPGPSGNTIYF.

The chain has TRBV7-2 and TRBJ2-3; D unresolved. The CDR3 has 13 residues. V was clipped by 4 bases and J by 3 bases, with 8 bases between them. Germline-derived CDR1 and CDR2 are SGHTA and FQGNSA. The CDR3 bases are TGTGCCAGCAGCTGGAGTAGGACAGATACGCAGTATTTT. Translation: CASSWSRTDTQYF.

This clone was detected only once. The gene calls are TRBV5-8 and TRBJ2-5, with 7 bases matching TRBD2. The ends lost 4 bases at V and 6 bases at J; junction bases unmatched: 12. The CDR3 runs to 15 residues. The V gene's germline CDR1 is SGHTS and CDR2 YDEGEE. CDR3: CASSPRERAGKTQYF. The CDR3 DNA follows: TGTGCCAGCAGCCCGCGGGAGAGGGCCGGAAAGACCCAGTACTTC.

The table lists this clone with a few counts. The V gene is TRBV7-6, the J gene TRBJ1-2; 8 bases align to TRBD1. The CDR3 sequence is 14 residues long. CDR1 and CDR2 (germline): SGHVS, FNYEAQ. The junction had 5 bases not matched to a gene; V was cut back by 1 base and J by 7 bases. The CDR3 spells CASSLGQGAGGYTF. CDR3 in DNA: TGTGCCAGCAGCTTAGGGCAGGGGGCTGGTGGCTACACCTTC.

The CDR3 here is CASSRQGNYNEQFF. CDR3 coding DNA: TGTGCCAGCAGCAGACAGGGGAACTACAATGAGCAGTTCTTC. The chain combines TRBV11-3 with TRBJ2-1, with 8 bases matching TRBD1. The V and J ends lost 5 bases and 3 bases, in that order; junction bases with no gene match: 3. Germline lookup yields CDR1 SGHNT and CDR2 YENEEA. The CDR3 sequence is 14 residues long.

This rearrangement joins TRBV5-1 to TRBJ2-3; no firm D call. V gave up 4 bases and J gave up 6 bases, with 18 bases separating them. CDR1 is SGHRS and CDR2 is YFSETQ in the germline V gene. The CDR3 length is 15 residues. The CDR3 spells CASSIFWVLKDTQYF. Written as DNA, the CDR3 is TGCGCCAGCAGCATTTTTTGGGTCCTCAAGGATACGCAGTATTTT.

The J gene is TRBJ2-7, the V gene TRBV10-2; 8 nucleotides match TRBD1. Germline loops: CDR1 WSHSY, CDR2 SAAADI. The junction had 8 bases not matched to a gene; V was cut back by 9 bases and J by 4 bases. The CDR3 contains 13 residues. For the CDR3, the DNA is TGCGCCAGTGGGGGCAGGGGGCTATACGAGCAGTACTTC. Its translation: CASGGRGLYEQYF.

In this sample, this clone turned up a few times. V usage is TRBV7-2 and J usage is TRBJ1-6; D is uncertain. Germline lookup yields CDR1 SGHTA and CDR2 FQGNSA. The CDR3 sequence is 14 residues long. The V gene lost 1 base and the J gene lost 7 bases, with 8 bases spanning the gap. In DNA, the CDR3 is TGTGCCAGCAGCTTAGTACAGCCAAATTCACCCCTCCACTTT. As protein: CASSLVQPNSPLHF.

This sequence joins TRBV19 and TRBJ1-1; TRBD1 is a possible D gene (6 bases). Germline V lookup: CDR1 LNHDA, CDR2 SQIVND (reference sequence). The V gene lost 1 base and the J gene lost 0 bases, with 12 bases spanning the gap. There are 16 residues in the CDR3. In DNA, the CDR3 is TGTGCCAGTAGTATAGGAGGGGGTTATGTGAACACTGAAGCTTTCTTT. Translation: CASSIGGGYVNTEAFF.

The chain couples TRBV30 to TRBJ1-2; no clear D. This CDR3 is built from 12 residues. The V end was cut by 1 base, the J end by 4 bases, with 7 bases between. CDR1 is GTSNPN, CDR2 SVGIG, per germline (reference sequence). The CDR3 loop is CAWSGQRYGYTF. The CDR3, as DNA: TGTGCCTGGAGTGGGCAACGCTATGGCTACACCTTC.

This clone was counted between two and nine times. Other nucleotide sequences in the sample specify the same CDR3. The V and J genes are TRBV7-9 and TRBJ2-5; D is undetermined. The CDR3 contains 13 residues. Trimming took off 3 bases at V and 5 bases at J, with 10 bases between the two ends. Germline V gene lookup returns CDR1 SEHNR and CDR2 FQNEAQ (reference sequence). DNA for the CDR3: TGTGCCAGCAGCTTGGCCGGATCGGAGACCCAGTACTTC. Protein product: CASSLAGSETQYF.

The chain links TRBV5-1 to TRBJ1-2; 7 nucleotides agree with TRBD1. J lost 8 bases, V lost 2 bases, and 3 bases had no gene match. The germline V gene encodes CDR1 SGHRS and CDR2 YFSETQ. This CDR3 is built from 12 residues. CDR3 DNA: TGCGCCAGCAGCTTCGACAGGGAGGGCTACACCTTC. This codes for CASSFDREGYTF.

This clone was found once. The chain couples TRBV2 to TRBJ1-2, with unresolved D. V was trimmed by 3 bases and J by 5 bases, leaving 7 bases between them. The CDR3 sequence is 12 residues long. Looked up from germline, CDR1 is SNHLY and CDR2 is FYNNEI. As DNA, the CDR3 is TGTGCCAGCAGTGACACCGAATATGGCTACACCTTC. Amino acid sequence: CASSDTEYGYTF.

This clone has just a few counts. Here the CDR3 DNA reads TGTGCCAGCAGTTCCATGGGGGCAGGTTATGGCTACACCTTC. Translating gives CASSSMGAGYGYTF. The rearrangement links TRBV6-5 to TRBJ1-2; tentative D call: TRBD1 (6 bases). CDR1 and CDR2 from the germline V gene are MNHEY and SVGAGI. V was cut by 4 bases and J by 5 bases, with 14 bases left in between. This CDR3 has 14 residues.

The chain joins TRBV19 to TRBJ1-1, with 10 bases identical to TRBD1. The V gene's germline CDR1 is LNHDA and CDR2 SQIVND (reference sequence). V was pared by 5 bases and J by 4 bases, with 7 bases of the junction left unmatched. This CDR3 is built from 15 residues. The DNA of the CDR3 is TGTGCCAGTAGTTTTACCGGGACAGGGGTCACTGAAGCTTTCTTT. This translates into CASSFTGTGVTEAFF.

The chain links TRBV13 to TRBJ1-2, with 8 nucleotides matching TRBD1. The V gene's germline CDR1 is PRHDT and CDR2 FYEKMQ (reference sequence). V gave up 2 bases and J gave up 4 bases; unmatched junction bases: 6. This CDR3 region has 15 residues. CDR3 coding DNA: TGTGCCAGCAGCTTAAACAGGGGGTACCCCTATGGCTACACCTTC. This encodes CASSLNRGYPYGYTF. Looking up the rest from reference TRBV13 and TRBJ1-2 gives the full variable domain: AAGVIQSPRHLIKEKRETATLKCYPIPRHDTVYWYQQGPGQDPQFLISFYEKMQSDKGSIPDRFSAQQFSDYHSELNMSSLELGDSALYFCASSLNRGYPYGYTFGSGTRLTVV.

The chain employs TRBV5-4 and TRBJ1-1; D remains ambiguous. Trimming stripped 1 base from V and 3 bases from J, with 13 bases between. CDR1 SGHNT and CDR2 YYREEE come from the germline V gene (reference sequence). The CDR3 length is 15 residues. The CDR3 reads CASSLPLGGHTEAFF. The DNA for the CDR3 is TGTGCCAGCAGCTTGCCCCTGGGAGGTCACACTGAAGCTTTCTTT.

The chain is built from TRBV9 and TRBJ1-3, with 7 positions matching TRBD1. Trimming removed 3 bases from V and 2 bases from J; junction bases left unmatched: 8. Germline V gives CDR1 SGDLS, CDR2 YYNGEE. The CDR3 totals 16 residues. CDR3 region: CASSGRQGLTGNTIYF. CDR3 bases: TGTGCCAGCAGCGGCAGACAGGGTCTCACTGGAAACACCATATATTTT.

The CDR3 here is CAWSTGDTQYF. For the CDR3, the DNA is TGTGCCTGGAGTACGGGAGATACGCAGTATTTT. The chain employs TRBV30 and TRBJ2-3, with no clear D. This CDR3 is built from 11 residues. The V gene lost 2 bases and the J gene lost 5 bases, with 5 bases spanning the gap. Germline V gene lookup returns CDR1 GTSNPN and CDR2 SVGIG (reference sequence).

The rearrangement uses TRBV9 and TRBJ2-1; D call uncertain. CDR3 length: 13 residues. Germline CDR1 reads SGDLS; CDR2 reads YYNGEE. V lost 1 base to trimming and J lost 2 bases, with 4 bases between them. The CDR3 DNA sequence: TGTGCCAGCAGCGTAATGGCCTACAATGAGCAGTTCTTC. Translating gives CASSVMAYNEQFF. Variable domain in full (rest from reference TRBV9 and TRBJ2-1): DSGVTQTPKHLITATGQRVTLRCSPRSGDLSVYWYQQSLDQGLQFLIQYYNGEERAKGNILERFSAQQFPDLHSELNLSSLELGDSALYFCASSVMAYNEQFFGPGTRLTVL.

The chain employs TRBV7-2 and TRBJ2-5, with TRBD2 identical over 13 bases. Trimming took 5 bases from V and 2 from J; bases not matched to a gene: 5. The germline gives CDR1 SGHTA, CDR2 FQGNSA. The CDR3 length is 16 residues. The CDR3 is CASSKGLAGAQETQYF. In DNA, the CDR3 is TGTGCCAGCAGCAAAGGACTAGCGGGGGCACAAGAGACCCAGTACTTC.

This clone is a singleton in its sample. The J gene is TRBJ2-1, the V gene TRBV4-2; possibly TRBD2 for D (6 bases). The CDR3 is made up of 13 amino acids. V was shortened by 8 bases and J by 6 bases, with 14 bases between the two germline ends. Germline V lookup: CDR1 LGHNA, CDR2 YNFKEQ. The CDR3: CASEGTGVNEQFF. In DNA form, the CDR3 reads TGTGCCAGCGAAGGGACGGGAGTCAATGAGCAGTTCTTC.

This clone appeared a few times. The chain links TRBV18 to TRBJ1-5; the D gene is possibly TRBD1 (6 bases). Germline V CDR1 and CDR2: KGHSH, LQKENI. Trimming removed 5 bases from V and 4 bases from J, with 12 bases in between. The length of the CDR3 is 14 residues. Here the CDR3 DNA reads TGTGCCAGCTCAACCGAGCAGGGGAATCAGCCCCAGCATTTT. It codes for CASSTEQGNQPQHF.

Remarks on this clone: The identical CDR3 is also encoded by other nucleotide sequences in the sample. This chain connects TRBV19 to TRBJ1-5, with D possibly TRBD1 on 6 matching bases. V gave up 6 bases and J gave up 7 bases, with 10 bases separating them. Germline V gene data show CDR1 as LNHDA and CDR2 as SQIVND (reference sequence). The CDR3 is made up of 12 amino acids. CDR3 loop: CASSWTDQPQHF. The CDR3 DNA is TGTGCCAGTAGCTGGACAGACCAGCCCCAGCATTTT. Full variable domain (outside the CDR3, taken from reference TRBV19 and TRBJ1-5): DGGITQSPKYLFRKEGQNVTLSCEQNLNHDAMYWYRQDPGQGLRLIYYSQIVNDFQKGDIAEGYSVSREKKESFPLTVTSAQKNPTAFYLCASSWTDQPQHFGDGTRLSIL.

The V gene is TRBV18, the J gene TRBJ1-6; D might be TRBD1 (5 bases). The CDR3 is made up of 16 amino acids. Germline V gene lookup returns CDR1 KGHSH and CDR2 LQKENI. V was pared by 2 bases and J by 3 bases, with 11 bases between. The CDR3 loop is CASSPGASLYNSPLHF. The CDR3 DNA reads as TGTGCCAGCTCACCAGGGGCCAGCCTCTATAATTCACCCCTCCACTTT.

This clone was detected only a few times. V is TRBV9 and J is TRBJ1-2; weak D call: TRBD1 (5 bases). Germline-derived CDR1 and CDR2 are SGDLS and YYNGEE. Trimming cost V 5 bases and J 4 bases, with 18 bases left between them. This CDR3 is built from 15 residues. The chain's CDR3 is CASSSPGRGIYGYTF. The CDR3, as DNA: TGTGCCAGCAGTTCCCCGGGACGGGGAATCTATGGCTACACCTTC.

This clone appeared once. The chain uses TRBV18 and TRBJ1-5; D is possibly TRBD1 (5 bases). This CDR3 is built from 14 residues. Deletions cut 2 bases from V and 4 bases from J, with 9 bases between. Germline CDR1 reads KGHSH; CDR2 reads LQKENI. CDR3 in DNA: TGTGCCAGCTCACCAAACGAGGGGAATCAGCCCCAGCATTTT. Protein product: CASSPNEGNQPQHF.